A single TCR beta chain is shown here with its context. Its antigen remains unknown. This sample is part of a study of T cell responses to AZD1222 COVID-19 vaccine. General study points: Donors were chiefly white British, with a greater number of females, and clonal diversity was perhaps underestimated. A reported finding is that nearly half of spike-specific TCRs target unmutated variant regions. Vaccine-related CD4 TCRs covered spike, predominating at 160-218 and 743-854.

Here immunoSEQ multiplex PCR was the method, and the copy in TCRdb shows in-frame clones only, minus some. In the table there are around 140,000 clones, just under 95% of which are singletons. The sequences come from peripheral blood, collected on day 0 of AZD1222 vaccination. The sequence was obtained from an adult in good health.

CDR3 region: CASSLSSGELFF. DNA for the CDR3: TGTGCCAGCAGTTTATCGAGCGGGGAGCTGTTTTTT. The chain employs TRBV12-3 or TRBV12-4 and TRBJ2-2; D not certain. The CDR3 consists of 12 residues. V lost 2 bases to trimming and J lost 7 bases, with 5 bases between them.